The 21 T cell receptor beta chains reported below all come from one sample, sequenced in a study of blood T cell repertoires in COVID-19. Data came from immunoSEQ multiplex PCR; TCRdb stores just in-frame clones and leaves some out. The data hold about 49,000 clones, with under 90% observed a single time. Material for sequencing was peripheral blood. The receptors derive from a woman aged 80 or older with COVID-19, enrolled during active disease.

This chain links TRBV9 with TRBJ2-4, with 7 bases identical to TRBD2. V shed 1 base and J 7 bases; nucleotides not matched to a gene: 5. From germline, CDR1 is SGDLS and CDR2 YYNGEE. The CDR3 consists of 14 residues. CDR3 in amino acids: CASSVTGGLNIQYF. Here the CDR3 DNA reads TGTGCCAGCAGCGTAACGGGAGGACTGAACATTCAGTACTTC.

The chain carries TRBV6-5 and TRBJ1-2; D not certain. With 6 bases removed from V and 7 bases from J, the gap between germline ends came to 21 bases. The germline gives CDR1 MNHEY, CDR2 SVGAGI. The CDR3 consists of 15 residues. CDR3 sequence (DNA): TGTGCCAGCAGCCCCCCCCTCGCGGGAAGTGTTGGCTACACCTTC. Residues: CASSPPLAGSVGYTF.

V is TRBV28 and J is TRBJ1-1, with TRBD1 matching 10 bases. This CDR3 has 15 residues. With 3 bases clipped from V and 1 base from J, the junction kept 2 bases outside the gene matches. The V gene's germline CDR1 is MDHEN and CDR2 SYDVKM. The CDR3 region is CASSLDRGENTEAFF. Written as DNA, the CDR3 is TGTGCCAGCAGTTTGGACAGGGGGGAGAACACTGAAGCTTTCTTT.

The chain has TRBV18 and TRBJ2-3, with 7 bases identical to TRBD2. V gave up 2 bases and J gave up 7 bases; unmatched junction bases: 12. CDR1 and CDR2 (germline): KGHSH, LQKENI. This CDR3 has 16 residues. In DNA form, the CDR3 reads TGTGCCAGCTCACCAGGGGAGGGACTTCTGGTGAATACGCAGTATTTT. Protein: CASSPGEGLLVNTQYF.

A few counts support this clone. The DNA of the CDR3 is TGTGCCAGCAGCAAAAGTACTAGCTTTCTCGACGAGCAGTACTTC. It is translated as CASSKSTSFLDEQYF. The J gene is TRBJ2-7, the V gene TRBV11-2, with D perhaps matching TRBD2 (6 bases). Trimming shortened V by 5 bases and J by 5 bases, and 19 bases separated the two germline ends. The CDR3 has 15 residues. Germline V lookup: CDR1 SGHAT, CDR2 FQNNGV. The variable domain in full, with the rest retrieved from reference TRBV11-2 and TRBJ2-7, is EAGVAQSPRYKIIEKRQSVAFWCNPISGHATLYWYQQILGQGPKLLIQFQNNGVVDDSQLPKDRFSAERLKGVDSTLKIQPAKLEDSAVYLCASSKSTSFLDEQYFGPGTRLTVT.

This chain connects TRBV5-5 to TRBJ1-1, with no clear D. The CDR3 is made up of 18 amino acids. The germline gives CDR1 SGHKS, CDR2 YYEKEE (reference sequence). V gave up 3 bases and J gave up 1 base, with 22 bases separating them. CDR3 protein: CASSSHPGSTKGNTEAFF. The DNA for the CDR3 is TGTGCCAGCAGCTCCCACCCCGGGAGCACAAAGGGGAACACTGAAGCTTTCTTT.

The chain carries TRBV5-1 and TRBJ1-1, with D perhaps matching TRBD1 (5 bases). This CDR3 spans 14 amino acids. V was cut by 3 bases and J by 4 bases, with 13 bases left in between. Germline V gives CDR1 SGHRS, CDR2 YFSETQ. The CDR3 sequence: CASSSETGGTEAFF. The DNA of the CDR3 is TGCGCCAGCAGCTCAGAAACCGGGGGCACTGAAGCTTTCTTT.

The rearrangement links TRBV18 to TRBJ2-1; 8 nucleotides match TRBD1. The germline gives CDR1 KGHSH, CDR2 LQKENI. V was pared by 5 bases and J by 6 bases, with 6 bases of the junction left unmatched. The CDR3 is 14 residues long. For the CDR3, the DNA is TGTGCCAGCTCAGGACAGGGTTCGTCCAATGAGCAGTTCTTC. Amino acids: CASSGQGSSNEQFF. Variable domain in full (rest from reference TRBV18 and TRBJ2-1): NAGVMQNPRHLVRRRGQEARLRCSPMKGHSHVYWYRQLPEEGLKFMVYLQKENIIDESGMPKERFSAEFPKEGPSILRIQQVVRGDSAAYFCASSGQGSSNEQFFGPGTRLTVL.

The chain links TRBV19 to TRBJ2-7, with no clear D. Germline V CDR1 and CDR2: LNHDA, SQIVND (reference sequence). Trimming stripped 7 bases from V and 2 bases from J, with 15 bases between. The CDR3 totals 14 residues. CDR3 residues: CASISRQPPYEQYF. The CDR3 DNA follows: TGTGCCAGTATATCCCGACAACCTCCCTACGAGCAGTACTTC.

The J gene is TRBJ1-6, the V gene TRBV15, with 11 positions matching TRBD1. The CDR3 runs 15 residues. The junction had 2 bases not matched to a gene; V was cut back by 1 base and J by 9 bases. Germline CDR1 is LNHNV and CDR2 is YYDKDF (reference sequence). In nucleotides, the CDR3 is TGTGCCACCAGCAGAGCCGGGACAGGGGGTTCACCCCTCCACTTT. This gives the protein CATSRAGTGGSPLHF. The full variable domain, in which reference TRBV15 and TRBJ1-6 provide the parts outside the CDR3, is DAMVIQNPRYQVTQFGKPVTLSCSQTLNHNVMYWYQQKSSQAPKLLFHYYDKDFNNEADTPDNFQSRRPNTSFCFLDIRSPGLGDTAMYLCATSRAGTGGSPLHFGNGTRLTVT.

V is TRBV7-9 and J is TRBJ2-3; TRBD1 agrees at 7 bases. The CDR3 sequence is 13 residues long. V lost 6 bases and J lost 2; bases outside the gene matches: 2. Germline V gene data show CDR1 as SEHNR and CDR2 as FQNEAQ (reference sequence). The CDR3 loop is CASSRGHTDTQYF. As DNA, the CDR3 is TGTGCCAGCAGTAGGGGGCACACAGATACGCAGTATTTT.

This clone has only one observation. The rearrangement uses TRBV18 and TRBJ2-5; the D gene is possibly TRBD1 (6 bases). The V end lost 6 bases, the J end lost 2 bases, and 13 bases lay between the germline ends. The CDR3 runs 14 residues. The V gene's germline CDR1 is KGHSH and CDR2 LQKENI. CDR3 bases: TGTGCCAGCTCCCTCGGACAGAAACAAGAGACCCAGTACTTC. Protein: CASSLGQKQETQYF.

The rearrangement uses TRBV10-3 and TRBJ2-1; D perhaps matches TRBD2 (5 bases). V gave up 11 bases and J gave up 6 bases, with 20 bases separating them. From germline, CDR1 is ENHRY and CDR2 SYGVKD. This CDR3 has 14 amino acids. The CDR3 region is CAFQSGIGSNEQFF. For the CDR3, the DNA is TGTGCCTTCCAGTCGGGAATAGGGTCCAATGAGCAGTTCTTC.

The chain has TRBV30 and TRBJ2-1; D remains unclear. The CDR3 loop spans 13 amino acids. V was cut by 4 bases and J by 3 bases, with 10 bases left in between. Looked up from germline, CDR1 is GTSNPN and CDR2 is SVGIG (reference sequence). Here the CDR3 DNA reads TGTGCCTGGACAAATGGCTTCTACAATGAGCAGTTCTTC. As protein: CAWTNGFYNEQFF.

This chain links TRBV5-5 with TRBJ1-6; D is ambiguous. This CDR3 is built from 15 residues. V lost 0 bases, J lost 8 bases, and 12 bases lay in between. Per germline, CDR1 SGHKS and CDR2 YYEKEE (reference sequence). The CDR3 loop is CASSLESDRDSPLHF. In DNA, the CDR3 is TGTGCCAGCAGCTTGGAAAGCGACCGGGATTCACCCCTCCACTTT.

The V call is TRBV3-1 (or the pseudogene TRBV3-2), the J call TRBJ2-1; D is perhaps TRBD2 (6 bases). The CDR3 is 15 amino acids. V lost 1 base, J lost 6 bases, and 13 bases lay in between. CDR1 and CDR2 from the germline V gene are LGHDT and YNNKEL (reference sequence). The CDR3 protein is CASSQVRGGGNEQFF. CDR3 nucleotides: TGTGCCAGCAGCCAAGTACGGGGAGGCGGCAATGAGCAGTTCTTC.

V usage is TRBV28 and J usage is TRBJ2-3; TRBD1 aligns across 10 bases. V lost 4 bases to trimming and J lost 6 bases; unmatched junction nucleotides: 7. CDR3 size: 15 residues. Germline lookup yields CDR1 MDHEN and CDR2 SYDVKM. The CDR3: CASSSPRQGADTQYF. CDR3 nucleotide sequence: TGTGCCAGCAGTTCCCCCAGACAGGGGGCGGATACGCAGTATTTT.

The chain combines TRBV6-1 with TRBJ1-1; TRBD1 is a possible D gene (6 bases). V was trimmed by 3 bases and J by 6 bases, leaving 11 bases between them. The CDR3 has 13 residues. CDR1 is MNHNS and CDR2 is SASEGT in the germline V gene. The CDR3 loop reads CASSDYKGAEAFF. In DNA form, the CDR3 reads TGTGCCAGCAGTGATTATAAGGGGGCTGAAGCTTTCTTT.

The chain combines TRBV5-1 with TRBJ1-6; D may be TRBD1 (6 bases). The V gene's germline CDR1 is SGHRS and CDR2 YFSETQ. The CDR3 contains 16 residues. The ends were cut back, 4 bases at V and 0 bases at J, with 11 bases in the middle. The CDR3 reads CASSRQESSYNSPLHF. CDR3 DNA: TGCGCCAGCAGCCGACAGGAGAGCTCCTATAATTCACCCCTCCACTTT.

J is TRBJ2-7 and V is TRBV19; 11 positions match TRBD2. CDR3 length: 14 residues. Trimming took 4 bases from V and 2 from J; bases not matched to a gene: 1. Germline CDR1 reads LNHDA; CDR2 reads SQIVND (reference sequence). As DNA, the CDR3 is TGTGCCAGTAGTAGTAGCGGGAGGGCCTACGAGCAGTACTTC. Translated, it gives CASSSSGRAYEQYF.

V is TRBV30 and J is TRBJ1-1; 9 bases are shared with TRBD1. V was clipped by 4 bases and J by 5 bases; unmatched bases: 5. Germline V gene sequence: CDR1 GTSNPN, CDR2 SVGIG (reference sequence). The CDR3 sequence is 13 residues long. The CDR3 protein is CAWKRQGGTEAFF. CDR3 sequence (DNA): TGTGCCTGGAAAAGACAGGGGGGGACTGAAGCTTTCTTT.